These T cell receptor beta chains were read from a single sample in a study of shared clonotypes between healthy human individuals. Here immunoSEQ multiplex PCR was the method, and the copy in TCRdb shows in-frame clones only, minus some. The sample consists of roughly 1,500,000 clones, around 98.5% of them appearing once. Specimen: naive CD4+ T cells sorted from blood. These receptors were collected from a man aged 30 to 39 in good health. Both conserved end residues are part of each CDR3. A D gene is named only where the DNA matches it firmly. Size is omitted from some rows. Given values are once, few, many or a class for expanded clones.

v_call	clone_size	d_call	j_call	cdr3_nt	cdr3_aa
TRBV5-1	.	TRBD1	TRBJ2-1	TGCGCCAGCAGCTCGATGACAGGGAACAATGAGCAGTTCTTC	CASSSMTGNNEQFF
TRBV21-1	.	.	TRBJ1-5	TGTGCCAGCAGCAATGGACCCGGATGGGGTCAGCCCCAGCATTTT	CASSNGPGWGQPQHF
TRBV18	.	TRBD2	TRBJ2-5	TGTGCCAGCTCACGCGGGAGTCGAGAGACCCAGTACTTC	CASSRGSRETQYF
TRBV30	.	TRBD1	TRBJ1-2	TGTGCCTGGAGTCGGCAGGGGGCTGACTATGGCTACACCTTC	CAWSRQGADYGYTF
TRBV2	.	.	TRBJ2-5	TGTGCCAGCGGGGATGGGGGAATTGAGACCCAGTACTTC	CASGDGGIETQYF
TRBV9	.	.	TRBJ1-5	TGTGCCAGCAGCGGATCCGGGACCGCCTATCCCCAGCATTTT	CASSGSGTAYPQHF
TRBV6-5	.	.	TRBJ1-5	TGTGCCAGCAGTTACGACAGGAGAGTTCAGCCCCAGCATTTT	CASSYDRRVQPQHF
TRBV28	.	TRBD2	TRBJ2-3	TGTGCCAGCAGTTCGGGGGGAAGCACAGATACGCAGTATTTT	CASSSGGSTDTQYF
TRBV9	.	.	TRBJ2-5	TGTGCCAGCAGCCCTGGACAGTCCGAGGCGGAGACCCAGTACTTC	CASSPGQSEAETQYF
TRBV19	.	.	TRBJ1-5	TGTGCCAGTAGTTCGGTTGGGGGTAGCAATCAGCCCCAGCATTTT	CASSSVGGSNQPQHF
TRBV7-2	.	.	TRBJ2-5	TGTGCCAGCAGCTTGAGGGATACTCAAGAGACCCAGTACTTC	CASSLRDTQETQYF
TRBV7-6	.	.	TRBJ2-7	TGTGCCAGCAGCTTACTCAGCGGGTCCTACGAGCAGTACTTC	CASSLLSGSYEQYF
TRBV5-1	.	.	TRBJ1-1	TGCGCCAGCAGCCTTGTAATTTCCGGGAACACTGAAGCTTTCTTT	CASSLVISGNTEAFF
TRBV4-3	once	.	TRBJ2-1	TGCGCCAGCAGTATCCGTTTCAGCCAAAACTCCTACAATGAGCAGTTCTTC	CASSIRFSQNSYNEQFF
TRBV5-1	.	TRBD1	TRBJ1-2	TGCGCCAGCAGCAACCAGGGGGCGCTCAGCTATGGCTACACCTTC	CASSNQGALSYGYTF
TRBV19	.	.	TRBJ1-2	TGTGCCAGTAGTACCGGGCCTCACTATGGCTACACCTTC	CASSTGPHYGYTF
TRBV18	.	TRBD1	TRBJ2-7	TGTGCCAGCTCACCACTGGACAGGGGCAGCGAGCAGTACTTC	CASSPLDRGSEQYF
TRBV28	once	.	TRBJ2-7	TGTGCCAGCAGCAGAGGGACACCCGAGCAGTACTTC	CASSRGTPEQYF
TRBV5-1	.	.	TRBJ2-5	TGCGCCAGCAGCTTCGGGGCTCCAGGCGAGACCCAGTACTTC	CASSFGAPGETQYF
TRBV25-1	.	.	TRBJ2-3	TGTGCCAGCCTCGGGCAGTGGGCAGATACGCAGTATTTT	CASLGQWADTQYF
TRBV28	.	TRBD2	TRBJ2-5	TGTGCCAGCAGTCGTAGCGGGATAGAGACCCAGTACTTC	CASSRSGIETQYF
TRBV18	.	.	TRBJ2-1	TGTGCCAGCTCACCATGGGGGATACCCTACAATGAGCAGTTCTTC	CASSPWGIPYNEQFF
TRBV28	.	.	TRBJ1-1	TGTGCCAGCAGTTTATCCCTGGGGCGCGGAGGGAACACTGAAGCTTTCTTT	CASSLSLGRGGNTEAFF
TRBV7-6	.	TRBD2	TRBJ2-1	TGTGCCAGCAGCTTACTTAGCGGGGGAGCCAATGAGCAGTTCTTC	CASSLLSGGANEQFF
TRBV19	.	.	TRBJ1-2	TGTGCCAGTAGTGGCCCGGCGTCCTCCGCCCACGGCGGCTACACCTTC	CASSGPASSAHGGYTF
TRBV2	.	.	TRBJ1-2	TGTGCCAGCAGTGGGGTAGAGCCGGGTGGCTACACCTTC	CASSGVEPGGYTF
TRBV5-4	.	.	TRBJ2-7	TGTGCCAGCAGCTGGGACATACGCGGCGCCGAGCAGTACTTC	CASSWDIRGAEQYF
TRBV27	.	TRBD1	TRBJ2-7	TGTGCCAGCAGATACACCGGGACAGGTTTTACGTACGAGCAGTACTTC	CASRYTGTGFTYEQYF
TRBV2	.	TRBD1	TRBJ1-1	TGTGCCAGCAGTTTGGGACAGGGGGTGATGGCTTTCTTT	CASSLGQGVMAFF
TRBV29-1	.	.	TRBJ2-1	TGCAGCGGGTACAGGGAACCAGACAATGAGCAGTTCTTC	CSGYREPDNEQFF
TRBV11-3	.	.	TRBJ2-3	TGTGCCAGCAGCCCTCCTAGCACAGATACGCAGTATTTT	CASSPPSTDTQYF
TRBV7-9	once	.	TRBJ2-7	TGTGCCAGCAGCCCGTCCCGCGACGAGCAGTACTTC	CASSPSRDEQYF
TRBV19	.	.	TRBJ2-1	TGTGCCAGTAGCTTAAGGGATGAGCAGTTCTTC	CASSLRDEQFF
TRBV6-1	.	.	TRBJ2-6	TGTGCCAGCAGTGTTTACAGGCTCTCTGGGGCCAACGTCCTGACTTTC	CASSVYRLSGANVLTF
TRBV4-3	.	.	TRBJ2-3	TGCGCCAGCAGCCAACAGATCACTGGGACAGATACGCAGTATTTT	CASSQQITGTDTQYF
TRBV18	.	.	TRBJ2-1	TGTGCCAGCTCACCACGGAGAGAGTATAATGAGCAGTTCTTC	CASSPRREYNEQFF
TRBV9	.	TRBD1	TRBJ2-1	TGTGCCAGCAGCGTAAGACAGGGGGCCTACAATGAGCAGTTCTTC	CASSVRQGAYNEQFF